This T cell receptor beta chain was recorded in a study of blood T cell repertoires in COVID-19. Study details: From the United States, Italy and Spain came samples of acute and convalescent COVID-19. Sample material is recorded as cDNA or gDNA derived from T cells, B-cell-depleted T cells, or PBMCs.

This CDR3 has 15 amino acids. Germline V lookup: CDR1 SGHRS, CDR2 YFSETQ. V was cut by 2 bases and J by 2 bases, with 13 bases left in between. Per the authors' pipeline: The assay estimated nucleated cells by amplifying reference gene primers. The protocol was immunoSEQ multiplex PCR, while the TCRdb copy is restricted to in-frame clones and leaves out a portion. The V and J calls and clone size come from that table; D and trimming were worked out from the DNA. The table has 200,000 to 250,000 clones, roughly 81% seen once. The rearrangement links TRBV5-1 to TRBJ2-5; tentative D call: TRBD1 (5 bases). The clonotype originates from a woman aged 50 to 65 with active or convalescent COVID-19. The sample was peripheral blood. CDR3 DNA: TGCGCCAGCAGCTTCCGACAGCTACAACAAGAGACCCAGTACTTC. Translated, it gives CASSFRQLQQETQYF.